One sample yielded the 3 T cell receptor beta chains listed below, sequenced in a study of T cells in Graves' hyperthyroidism and ophthalmopathy. Amplified regions were TCR beta CDR3 sequences from RNA transcripts. The TCR CDR3 was amplified in a first-round RT-PCR using the HTBI primer set. TCRdb ran MiXCR on the multiplex PCR reads and lists one entry per CDR3 protein. The data show some 380,000 distinct CDR3 sequences, approximately 12% seen once. The sequencing input was blood. These receptors all stem from a man under 40 with Graves' hyperthyroidism that later progressed to Graves' ophthalmopathy.

This clonotype was found many times. V usage is TRBV24-1 and J usage is TRBJ2-1, with D possibly matching TRBD1 (5 bases). In germline, CDR1 is KGHDR, CDR2 SFDVKD. Trimming cost V 4 bases and J 3 bases, with 12 bases left between them. The CDR3 sequence is 15 residues long. The CDR3, as DNA: TGTGCCACCAGTGACCGGACACAGATCTACAATGAGCAGTTCTTC. As protein: CATSDRTQIYNEQFF.

At least ten counts were recorded for this clonotype. This chain uses TRBV20-1 with TRBJ1-1, with D unclear. Trimming removed 5 bases at V and 6 bases at J, with 13 bases between. This CDR3 is built from 12 residues. Germline V CDR1 and CDR2: DFQATT, SNEGSKA (reference sequence). The CDR3: CSAHRTNSEAFF. The CDR3 DNA follows: TGCAGTGCTCATCGGACTAATTCTGAAGCTTTCTTT.

The gene calls are TRBV30 and TRBJ1-2; 7 bases map to TRBD1. Per the germline V gene, CDR1 is GTSNPN and CDR2 is SVGIG (reference sequence). This CDR3 spans 14 amino acids. V lost 3 bases and J lost 2; bases outside the gene matches: 6. For the CDR3, the DNA is TGTGCCTGGAGGCCTAGGGGGCGAAACTATGGCTACACCTTC. Translated: CAWRPRGRNYGYTF.